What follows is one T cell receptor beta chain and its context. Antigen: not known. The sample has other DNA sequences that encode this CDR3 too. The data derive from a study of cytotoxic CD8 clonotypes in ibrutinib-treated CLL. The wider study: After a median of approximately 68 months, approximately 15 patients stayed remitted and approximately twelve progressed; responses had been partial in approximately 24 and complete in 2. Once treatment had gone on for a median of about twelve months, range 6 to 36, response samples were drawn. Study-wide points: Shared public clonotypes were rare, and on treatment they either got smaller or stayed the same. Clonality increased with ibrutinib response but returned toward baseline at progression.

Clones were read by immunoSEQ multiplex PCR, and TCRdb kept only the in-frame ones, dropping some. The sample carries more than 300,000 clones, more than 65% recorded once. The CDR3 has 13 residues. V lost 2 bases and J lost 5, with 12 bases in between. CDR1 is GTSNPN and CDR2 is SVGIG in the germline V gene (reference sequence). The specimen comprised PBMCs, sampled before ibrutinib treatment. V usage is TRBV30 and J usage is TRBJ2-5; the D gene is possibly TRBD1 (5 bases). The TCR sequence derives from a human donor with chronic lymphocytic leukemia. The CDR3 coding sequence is TGTGCCTGGAGTCTTCAGGGATCGGAGACCCAGTACTTC. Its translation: CAWSLQGSETQYF.